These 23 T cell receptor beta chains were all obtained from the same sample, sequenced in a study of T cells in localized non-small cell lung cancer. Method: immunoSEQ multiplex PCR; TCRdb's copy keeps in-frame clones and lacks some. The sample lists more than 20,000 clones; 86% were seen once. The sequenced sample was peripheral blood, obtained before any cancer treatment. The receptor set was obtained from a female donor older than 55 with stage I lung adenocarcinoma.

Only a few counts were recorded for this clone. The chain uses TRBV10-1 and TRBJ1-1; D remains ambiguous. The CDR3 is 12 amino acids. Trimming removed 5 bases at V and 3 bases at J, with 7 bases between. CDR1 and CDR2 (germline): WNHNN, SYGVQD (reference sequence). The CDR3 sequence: CASSNTYTEAFF. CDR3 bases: TGCGCCAGCAGTAACACGTACACTGAAGCTTTCTTT.

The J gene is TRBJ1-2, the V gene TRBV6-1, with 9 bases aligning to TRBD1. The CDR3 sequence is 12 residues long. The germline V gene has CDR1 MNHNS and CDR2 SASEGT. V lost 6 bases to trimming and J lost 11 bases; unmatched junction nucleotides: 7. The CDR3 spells CASSWTGDLYTF. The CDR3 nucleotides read TGTGCCAGCAGCTGGACAGGGGACTTATACACCTTC.

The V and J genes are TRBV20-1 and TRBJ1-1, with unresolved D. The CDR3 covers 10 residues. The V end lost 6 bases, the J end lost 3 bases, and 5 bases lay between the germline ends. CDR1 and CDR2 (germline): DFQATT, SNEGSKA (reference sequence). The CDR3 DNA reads TGCAGTGCCCGACACACTGAAGCTTTCTTT. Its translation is CSARHTEAFF.

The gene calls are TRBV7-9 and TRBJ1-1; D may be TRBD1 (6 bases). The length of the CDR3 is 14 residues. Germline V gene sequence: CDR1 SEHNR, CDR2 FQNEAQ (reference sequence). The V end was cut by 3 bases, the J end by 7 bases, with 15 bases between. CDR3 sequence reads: CASSFYGRGYEAFF. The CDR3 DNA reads TGTGCCAGCAGCTTTTATGGCAGGGGATATGAAGCTTTCTTT.

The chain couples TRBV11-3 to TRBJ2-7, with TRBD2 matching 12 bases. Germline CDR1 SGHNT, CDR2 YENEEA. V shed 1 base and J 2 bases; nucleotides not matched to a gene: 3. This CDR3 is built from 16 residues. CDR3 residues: CASSLGLAGGAYEQYF. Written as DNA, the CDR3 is TGTGCCAGCAGCTTAGGGCTAGCGGGAGGGGCCTACGAGCAGTACTTC. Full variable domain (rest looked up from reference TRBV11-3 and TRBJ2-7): EAGVVQSPRYKIIEKKQPVAFWCNPISGHNTLYWYLQNLGQGPELLIRYENEEAVDDSQLPKDRFSAERLKGVDSTLKIQPAELGDSAVYLCASSLGLAGGAYEQYFGPGTRLTVT.

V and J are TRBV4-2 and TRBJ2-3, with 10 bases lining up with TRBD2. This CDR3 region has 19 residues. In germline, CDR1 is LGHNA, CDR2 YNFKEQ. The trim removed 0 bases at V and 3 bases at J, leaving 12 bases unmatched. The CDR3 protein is CASSQESRSSGSLTDTQYF. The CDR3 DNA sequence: TGTGCCAGCAGCCAAGAGAGTCGGTCTAGCGGGAGTTTGACAGATACGCAGTATTTT.

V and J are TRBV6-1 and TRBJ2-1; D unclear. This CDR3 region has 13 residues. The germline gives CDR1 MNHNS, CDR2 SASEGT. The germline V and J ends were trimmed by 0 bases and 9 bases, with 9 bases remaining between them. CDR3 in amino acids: CASSEAKRGEQFF. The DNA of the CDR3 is TGTGCCAGCAGTGAAGCGAAGAGAGGTGAGCAGTTCTTC.

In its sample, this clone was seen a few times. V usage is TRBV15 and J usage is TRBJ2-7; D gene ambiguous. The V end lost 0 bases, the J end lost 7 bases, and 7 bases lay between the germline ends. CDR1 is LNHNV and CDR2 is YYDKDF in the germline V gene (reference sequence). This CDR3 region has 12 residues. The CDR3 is CATSRDGREQYF. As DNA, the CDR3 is TGTGCCACCAGCAGAGATGGGCGGGAGCAGTACTTC.

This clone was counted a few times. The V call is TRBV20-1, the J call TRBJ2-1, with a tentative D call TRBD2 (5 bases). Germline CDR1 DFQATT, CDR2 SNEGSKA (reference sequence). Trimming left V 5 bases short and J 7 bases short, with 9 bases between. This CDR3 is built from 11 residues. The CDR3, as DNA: TGCAGTGCTCCGGGGTTGAATGAGCAGTTCTTC. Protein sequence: CSAPGLNEQFF.

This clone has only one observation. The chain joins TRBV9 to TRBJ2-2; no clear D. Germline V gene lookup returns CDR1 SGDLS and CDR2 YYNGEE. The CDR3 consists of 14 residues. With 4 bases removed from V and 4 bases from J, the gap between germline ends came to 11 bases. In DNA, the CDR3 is TGTGCCAGCAGCCAAAACGCTCCCACCGGGGAGCTGTTTTTT. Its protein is CASSQNAPTGELFF.

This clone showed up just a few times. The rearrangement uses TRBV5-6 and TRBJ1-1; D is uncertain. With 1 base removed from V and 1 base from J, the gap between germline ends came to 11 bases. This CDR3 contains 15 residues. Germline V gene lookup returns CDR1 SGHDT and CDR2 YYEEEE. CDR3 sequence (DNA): TGTGCCAGCAGCTTGAGAGCCGACTGGAACACTGAAGCTTTCTTT. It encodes CASSLRADWNTEAFF.

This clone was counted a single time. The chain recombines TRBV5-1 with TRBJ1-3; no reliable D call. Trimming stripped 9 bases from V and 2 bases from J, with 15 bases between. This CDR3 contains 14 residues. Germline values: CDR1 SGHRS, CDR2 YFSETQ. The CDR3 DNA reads TGCGCCACCGCCTCTGAAGGGCCTGGAAACACCATATATTTT. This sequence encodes CATASEGPGNTIYF.

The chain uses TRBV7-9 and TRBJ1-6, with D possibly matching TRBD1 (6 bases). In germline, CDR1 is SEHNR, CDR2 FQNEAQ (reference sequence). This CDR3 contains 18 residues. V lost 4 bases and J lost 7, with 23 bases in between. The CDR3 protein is CASSSRGAVLPGNSPLHF. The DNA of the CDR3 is TGTGCCAGCAGCTCTAGGGGGGCGGTCCTCCCTGGGAATTCACCCCTCCACTTT. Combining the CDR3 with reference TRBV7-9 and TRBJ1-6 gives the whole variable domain DTGVSQNPRHKITKRGQNVTFRCDPISEHNRLYWYRQTLGQGPEFLTYFQNEAQLEKSRLLSDRFSAERPKGSFSTLEIQRTEQGDSAMYLCASSSRGAVLPGNSPLHFGNGTRLTVT.

Here the CDR3 DNA reads TGCGCCAGCAGCTTGGTTGGTAGCGGAATGGGGGATACGCAGTATTTT. It translates to CASSLVGSGMGDTQYF. The rearrangement links TRBV5-1 to TRBJ2-3; tentative D call: TRBD2 (6 bases). The V end lost 0 bases, the J end lost 6 bases, and 17 bases lay between the germline ends. The CDR3 is made up of 16 amino acids. Germline CDR1 SGHRS, CDR2 YFSETQ.

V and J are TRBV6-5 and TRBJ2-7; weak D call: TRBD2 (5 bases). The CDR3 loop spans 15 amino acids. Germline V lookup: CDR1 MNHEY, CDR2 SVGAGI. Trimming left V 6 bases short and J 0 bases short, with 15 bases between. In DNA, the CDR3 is TGTGCCAGCAGCGGGATGGGGAGAAGCTCCTACGAGCAGTACTTC. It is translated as CASSGMGRSSYEQYF.

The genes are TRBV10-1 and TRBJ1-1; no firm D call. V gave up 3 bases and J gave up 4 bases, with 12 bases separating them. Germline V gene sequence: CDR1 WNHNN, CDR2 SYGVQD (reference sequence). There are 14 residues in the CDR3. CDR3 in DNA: TGCGCCAGCAGTGAAAATAGCGGTGGCACTGAAGCTTTCTTT. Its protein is CASSENSGGTEAFF.

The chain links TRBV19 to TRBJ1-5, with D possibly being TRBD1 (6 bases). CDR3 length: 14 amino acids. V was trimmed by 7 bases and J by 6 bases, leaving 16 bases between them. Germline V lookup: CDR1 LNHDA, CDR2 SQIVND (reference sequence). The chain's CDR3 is CASNNPRGVQPQHF. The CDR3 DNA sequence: TGTGCCAGTAATAATCCAAGGGGGGTTCAGCCCCAGCATTTT.

For the CDR3, the DNA is TGCGCCAGCAGCTTTGACATTTCCTACGAGCAGTACTTC. As protein: CASSFDISYEQYF. V is TRBV5-1 and J is TRBJ2-7; no reliable D call. With 2 bases removed from V and 1 base from J, the gap between germline ends came to 7 bases. Germline CDR1 reads SGHRS; CDR2 reads YFSETQ. This CDR3 is built from 13 residues.

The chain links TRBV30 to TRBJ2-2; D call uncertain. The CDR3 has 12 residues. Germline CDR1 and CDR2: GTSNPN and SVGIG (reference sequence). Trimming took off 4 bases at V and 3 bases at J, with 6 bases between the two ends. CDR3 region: CAWIEDTGELFF. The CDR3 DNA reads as TGTGCCTGGATCGAGGACACCGGGGAGCTGTTTTTT.

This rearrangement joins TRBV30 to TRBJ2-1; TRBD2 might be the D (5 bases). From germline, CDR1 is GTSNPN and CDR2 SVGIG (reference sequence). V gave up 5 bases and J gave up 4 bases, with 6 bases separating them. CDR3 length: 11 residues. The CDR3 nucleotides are TGTGCCTGGGGAGGATACAATGAGCAGTTCTTC. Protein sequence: CAWGGYNEQFF.

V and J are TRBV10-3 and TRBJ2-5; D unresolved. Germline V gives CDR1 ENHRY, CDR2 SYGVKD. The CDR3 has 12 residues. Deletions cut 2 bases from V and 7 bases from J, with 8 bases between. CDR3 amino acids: CAISEDSRTQYF. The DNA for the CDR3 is TGTGCCATCAGTGAGGACTCACGGACCCAGTACTTC.

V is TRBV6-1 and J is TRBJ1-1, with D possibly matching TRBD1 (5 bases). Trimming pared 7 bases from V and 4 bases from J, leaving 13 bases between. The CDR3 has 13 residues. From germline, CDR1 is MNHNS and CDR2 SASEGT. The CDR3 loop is CASTTPGGTEAFF. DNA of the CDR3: TGTGCCAGCACCACTCCCGGGGGCACTGAAGCTTTCTTT.

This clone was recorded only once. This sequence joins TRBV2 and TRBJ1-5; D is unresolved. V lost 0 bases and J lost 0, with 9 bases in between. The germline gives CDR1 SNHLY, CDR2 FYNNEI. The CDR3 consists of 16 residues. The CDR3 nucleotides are TGTGCCAGCAGTGAAGCAGATCCTTATAGCAATCAGCCCCAGCATTTT. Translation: CASSEADPYSNQPQHF.